This TCR beta chain was profiled in a study of blood T cell repertoires in COVID-19. Looking at the study overall: The United States, Italy and Spain provided the acute and convalescent COVID-19 samples.

CDR3 size: 14 residues. V shed 3 bases and J shed 4 bases, with 15 bases lying between them. Germline values: CDR1 SQVTM, CDR2 ANQGSEA. Authors' methods: From reference gene primer amplification, estimates of nucleated cell counts were derived. Sequenced by immunoSEQ multiplex PCR; TCRdb stores in-frame clones only, minus some. Clone size and the V and J calls come from that table; the DNA yielded D and trimming. Of 100,000 to 150,000 clones detected, over 60% appear once; the ten largest clones hold approximately 2%. The sequence was collected from a woman aged 70-85 years with acute or convalescent COVID-19. This sequence joins TRBV29-1 and TRBJ1-2, with D hard to call. The sequencing sample was made of peripheral blood. The CDR3 DNA reads TGCAGCGTTGAGGGTGGTGAGGGCCGCTATGGCTACACCTTC. Amino acids: CSVEGGEGRYGYTF.